This T cell receptor (beta chain) was recorded in a study of blood T cells in healthy people across ages. General study findings and limits: Age showed a roughly linear inverse relationship with TCR beta diversity per million T cells.

The second PCR ran about 6 to 12 cycles with a sample-barcoded 5' primer and J-beta primers. With 12 random nucleotides, a template-switch adaptor tagged each individual cDNA molecule. One entry per CDR3 protein results from TCRdb running MiXCR on the 5' RACE reads. The data show roughly 500,000 distinct CDR3 sequences, approximately 30% seen once. Deletions cut 0 bases from V and 5 bases from J, with 9 bases between. Germline V CDR1 and CDR2: SQVTM, ANQGSEA. The CDR3 has 13 residues. Remarks on this clonotype: Its antigen is unidentified.

The sample was blood. The origin of this receptor is a woman aged 70-85 years in good health. V and J are TRBV29-1 and TRBJ2-3; D unresolved. The CDR3: CSVEDWARDTQYF. CDR3 in DNA: TGCAGCGTTGAAGATTGGGCTAGAGATACGCAGTATTTT.